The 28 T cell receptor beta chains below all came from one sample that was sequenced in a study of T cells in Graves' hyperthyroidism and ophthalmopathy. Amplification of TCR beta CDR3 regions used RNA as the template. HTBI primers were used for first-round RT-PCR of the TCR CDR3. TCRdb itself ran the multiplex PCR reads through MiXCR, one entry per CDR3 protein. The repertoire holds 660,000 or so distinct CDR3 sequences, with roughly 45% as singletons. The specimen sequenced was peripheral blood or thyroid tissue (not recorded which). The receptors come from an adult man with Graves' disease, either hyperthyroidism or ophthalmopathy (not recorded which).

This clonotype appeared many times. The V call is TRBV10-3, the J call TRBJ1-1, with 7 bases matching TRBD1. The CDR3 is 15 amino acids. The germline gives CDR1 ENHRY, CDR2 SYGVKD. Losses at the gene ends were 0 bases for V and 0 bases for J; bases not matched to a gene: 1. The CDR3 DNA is TGTGCCATCAGTGAGTCGGGACAGATGAACACTGAAGCTTTCTTT. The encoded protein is CAISESGQMNTEAFF.

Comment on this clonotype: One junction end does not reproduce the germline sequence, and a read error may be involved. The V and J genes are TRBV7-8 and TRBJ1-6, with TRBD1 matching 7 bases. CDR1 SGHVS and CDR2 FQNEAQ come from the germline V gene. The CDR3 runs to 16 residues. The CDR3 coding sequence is TGTGCCAACAGCTTAGTTGGTGGCAGGGGGAATTCACCCCTCCACTTT. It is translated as CANSLVGGRGNSPLHF.

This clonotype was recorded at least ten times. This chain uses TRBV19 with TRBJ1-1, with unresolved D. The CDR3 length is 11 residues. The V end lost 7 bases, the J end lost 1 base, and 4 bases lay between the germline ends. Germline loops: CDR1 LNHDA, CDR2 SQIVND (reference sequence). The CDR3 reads CASIRNTEAFF. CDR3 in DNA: TGTGCCAGTATTCGGAACACTGAAGCTTTCTTT.

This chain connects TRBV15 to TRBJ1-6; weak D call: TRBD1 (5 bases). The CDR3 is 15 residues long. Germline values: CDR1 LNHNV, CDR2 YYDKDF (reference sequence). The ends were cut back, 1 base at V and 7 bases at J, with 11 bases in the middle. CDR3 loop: CATSRGRGTNSPLHF. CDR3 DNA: TGTGCCACCAGCAGAGGGAGGGGTACCAATTCACCCCTCCACTTT. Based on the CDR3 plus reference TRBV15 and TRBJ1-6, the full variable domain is DAMVIQNPRYQVTQFGKPVTLSCSQTLNHNVMYWYQQKSSQAPKLLFHYYDKDFNNEADTPDNFQSRRPNTSFCFLDIRSPGLGDTAMYLCATSRGRGTNSPLHFGNGTRLTVT.

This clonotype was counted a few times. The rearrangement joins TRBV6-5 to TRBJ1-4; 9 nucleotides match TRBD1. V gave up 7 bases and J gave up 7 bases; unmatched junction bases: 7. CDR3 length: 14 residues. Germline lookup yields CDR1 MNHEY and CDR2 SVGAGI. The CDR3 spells CASTTGTGTEKLFF. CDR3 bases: TGTGCCAGCACTACGGGGACAGGGACTGAAAAACTGTTTTTT.

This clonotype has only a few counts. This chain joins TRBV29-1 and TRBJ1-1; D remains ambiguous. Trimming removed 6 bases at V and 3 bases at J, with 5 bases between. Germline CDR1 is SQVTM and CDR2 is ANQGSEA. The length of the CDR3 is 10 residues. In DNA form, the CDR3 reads TGCAGCGTAGAGGACACTGAAGCTTTCTTT. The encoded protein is CSVEDTEAFF.

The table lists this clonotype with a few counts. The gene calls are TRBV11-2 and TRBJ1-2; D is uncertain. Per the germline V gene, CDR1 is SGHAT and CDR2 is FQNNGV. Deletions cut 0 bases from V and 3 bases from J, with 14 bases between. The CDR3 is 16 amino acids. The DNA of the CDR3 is TGTGCCAGCAGCTTAGATCCCCGCGGTCCCCACTATGGCTACACCTTC. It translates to CASSLDPRGPHYGYTF.

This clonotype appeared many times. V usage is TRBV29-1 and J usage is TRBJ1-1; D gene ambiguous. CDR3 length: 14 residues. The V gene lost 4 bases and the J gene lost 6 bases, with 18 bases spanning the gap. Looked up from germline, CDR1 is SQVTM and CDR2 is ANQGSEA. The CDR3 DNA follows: TGCAGCGTTGGTGGGCTTAGAAGCGGAGCTGAAGCTTTCTTT. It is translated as CSVGGLRSGAEAFF.

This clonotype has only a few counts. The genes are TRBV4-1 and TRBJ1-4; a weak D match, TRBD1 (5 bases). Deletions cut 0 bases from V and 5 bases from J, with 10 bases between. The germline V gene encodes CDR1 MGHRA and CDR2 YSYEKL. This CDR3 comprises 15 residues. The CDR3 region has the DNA TGCGCCAGCAGCCAAGATGGGACGAACAATGAAAAACTGTTTTTT. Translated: CASSQDGTNNEKLFF.

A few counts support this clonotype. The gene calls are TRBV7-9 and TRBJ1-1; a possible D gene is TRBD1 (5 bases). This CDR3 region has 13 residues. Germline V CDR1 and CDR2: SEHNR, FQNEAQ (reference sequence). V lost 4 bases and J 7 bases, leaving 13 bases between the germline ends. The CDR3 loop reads CASSSPGRNEAFF. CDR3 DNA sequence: TGTGCCAGCAGCTCCCCGGGACGGAATGAAGCTTTCTTT.

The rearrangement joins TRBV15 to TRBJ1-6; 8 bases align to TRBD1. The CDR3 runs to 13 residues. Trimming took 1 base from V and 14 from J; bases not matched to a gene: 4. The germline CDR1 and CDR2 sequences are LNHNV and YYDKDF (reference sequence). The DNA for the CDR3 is TGTGCCACCAGCAGAGCGGACAGGGAGGCCCTCCACTTT. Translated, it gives CATSRADREALHF.

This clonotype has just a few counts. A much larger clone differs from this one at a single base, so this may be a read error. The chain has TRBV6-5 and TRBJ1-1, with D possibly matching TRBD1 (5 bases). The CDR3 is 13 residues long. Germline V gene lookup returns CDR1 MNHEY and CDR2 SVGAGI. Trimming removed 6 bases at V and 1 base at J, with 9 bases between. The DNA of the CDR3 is TGTGCCAGCAGGGCCGACAGGAACACTGAAGCTTTCTTT. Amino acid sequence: CASRADRNTEAFF.

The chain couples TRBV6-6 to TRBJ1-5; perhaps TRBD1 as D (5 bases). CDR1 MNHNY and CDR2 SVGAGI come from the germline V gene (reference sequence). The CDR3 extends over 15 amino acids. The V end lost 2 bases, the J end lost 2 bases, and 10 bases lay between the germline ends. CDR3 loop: CASSYEGRGNQPQHF. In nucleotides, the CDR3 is TGTGCCAGCAGTTACGAGGGACGCGGCAATCAGCCCCAGCATTTT.

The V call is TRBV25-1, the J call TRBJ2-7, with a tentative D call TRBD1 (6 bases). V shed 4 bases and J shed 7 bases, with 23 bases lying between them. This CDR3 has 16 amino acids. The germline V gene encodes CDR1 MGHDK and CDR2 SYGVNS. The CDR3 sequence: CASSARDIQSYEEQYF. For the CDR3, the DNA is TGTGCCAGCAGTGCTAGGGACATCCAGAGCTACGAGGAGCAGTACTTC.

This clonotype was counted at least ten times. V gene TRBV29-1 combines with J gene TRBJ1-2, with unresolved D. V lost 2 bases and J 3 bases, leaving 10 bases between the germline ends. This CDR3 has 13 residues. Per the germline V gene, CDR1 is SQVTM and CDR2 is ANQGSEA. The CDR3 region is CSVEMGNDYGYTF. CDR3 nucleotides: TGCAGCGTTGAAATGGGGAATGACTATGGCTACACCTTC.

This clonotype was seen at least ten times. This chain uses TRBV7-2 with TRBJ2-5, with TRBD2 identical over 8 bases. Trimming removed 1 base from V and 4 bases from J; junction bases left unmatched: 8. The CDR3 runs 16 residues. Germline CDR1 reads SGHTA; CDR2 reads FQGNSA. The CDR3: CASSLDGSGVGETQYF. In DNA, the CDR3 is TGTGCCAGCAGCTTAGATGGTAGCGGGGTCGGAGAGACCCAGTACTTC. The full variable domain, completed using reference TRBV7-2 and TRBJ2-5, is GAGVSQSPSNKVTEKGKDVELRCDPISGHTALYWYRQSLGQGLEFLIYFQGNSAPDKSGLPSDRFSAERTGGSVSTLTIQRTQQEDSAVYLCASSLDGSGVGETQYFGPGTRLLVL.

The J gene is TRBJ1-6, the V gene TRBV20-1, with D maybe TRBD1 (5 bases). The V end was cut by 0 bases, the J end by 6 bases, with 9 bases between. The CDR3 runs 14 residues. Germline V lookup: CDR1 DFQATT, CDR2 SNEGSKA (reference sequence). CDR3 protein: CSARDTRVNSPLHF. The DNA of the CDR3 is TGCAGTGCTAGAGATACCAGGGTTAATTCACCCCTCCACTTT.

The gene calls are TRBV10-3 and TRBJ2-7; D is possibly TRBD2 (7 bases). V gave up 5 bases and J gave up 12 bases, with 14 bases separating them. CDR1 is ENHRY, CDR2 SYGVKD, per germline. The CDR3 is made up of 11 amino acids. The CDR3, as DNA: TGTGCCATCAGTCCCGGGGGGCGTTCGTACTTC. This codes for CAISPGGRSYF.

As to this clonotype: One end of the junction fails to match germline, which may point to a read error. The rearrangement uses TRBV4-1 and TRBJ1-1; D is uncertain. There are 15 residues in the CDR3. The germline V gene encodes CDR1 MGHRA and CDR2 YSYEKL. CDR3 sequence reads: CASSQGGRTNTEAFF. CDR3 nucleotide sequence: TGTGCCAGCAGCCAAGGAGGGAGGACGAACACTGAAGCTTTCTTT.

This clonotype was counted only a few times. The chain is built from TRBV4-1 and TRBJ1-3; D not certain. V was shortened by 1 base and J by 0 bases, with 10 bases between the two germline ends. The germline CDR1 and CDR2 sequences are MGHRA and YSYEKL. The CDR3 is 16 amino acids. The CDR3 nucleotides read TGCGCCAGCAGCCAAGGAGGGAGTCCCTCTGGAAACACCATATATTTT. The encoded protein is CASSQGGSPSGNTIYF.

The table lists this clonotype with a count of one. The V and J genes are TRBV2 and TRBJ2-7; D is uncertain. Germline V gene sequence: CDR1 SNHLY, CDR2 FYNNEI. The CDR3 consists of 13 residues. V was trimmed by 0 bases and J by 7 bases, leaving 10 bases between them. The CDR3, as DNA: TGTGCCAGCAGTGAAGCGGTAACCGGGGAGCAGTACTTC. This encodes CASSEAVTGEQYF.

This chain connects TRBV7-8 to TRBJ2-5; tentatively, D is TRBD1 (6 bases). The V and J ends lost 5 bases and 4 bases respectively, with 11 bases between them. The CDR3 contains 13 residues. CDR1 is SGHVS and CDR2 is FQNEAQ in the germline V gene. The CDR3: CASSKAGVETQYF. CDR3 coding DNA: TGTGCCAGCAGCAAAGCAGGGGTAGAGACCCAGTACTTC.

CDR3 protein: CSAPTGQGYGYTF. The CDR3 DNA reads as TGCAGTGCTCCAACCGGACAGGGCTATGGCTACACCTTC. This chain links TRBV20-1 with TRBJ1-2; TRBD1 matches 8 bases. Trimming took 5 bases from V and 4 from J; bases not matched to a gene: 6. Germline-derived CDR1 and CDR2 are DFQATT and SNEGSKA (reference sequence). This CDR3 region has 13 residues.

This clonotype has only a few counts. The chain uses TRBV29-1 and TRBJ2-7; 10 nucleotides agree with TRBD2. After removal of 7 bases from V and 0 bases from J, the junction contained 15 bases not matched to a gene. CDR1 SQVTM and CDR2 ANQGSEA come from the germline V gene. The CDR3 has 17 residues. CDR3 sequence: CSDPHLRTSGVSYEQYF. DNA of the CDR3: TGCAGCGACCCACACCTCCGAACTAGCGGGGTCTCCTACGAGCAGTACTTC.

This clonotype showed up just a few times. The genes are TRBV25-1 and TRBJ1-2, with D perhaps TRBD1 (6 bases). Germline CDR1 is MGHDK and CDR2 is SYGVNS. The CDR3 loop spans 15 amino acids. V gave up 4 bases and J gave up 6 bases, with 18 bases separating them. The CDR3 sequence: CASSARGETGHGYTF. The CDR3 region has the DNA TGTGCCAGCAGTGCTAGGGGGGAAACAGGGCATGGCTACACCTTC.

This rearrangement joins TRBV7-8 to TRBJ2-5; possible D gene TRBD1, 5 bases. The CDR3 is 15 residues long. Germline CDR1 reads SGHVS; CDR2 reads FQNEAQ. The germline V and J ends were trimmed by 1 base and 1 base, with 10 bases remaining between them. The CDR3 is CASSLEAGLQETQYF. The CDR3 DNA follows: TGTGCCAGCAGCTTAGAAGCAGGGCTCCAAGAGACCCAGTACTTC.

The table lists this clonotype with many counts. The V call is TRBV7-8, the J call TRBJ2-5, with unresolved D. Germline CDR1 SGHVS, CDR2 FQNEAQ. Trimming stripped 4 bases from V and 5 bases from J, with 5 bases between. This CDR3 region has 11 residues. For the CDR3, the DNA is TGTGCCAGCAGCTCCATGGAGACCCAGTACTTC. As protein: CASSSMETQYF.

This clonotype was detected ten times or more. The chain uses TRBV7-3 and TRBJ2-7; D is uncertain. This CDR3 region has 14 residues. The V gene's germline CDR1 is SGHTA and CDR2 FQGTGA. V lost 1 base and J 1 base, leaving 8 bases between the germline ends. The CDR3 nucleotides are TGTGCCAGCAGCTTAAATGGCGCTTCCTACGAGCAGTACTTC. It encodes CASSLNGASYEQYF.